Following are 26 T cell receptor beta chains from one sample sequenced in a study of shared clonotypes between healthy human individuals (dated by TCRdb to the early 2020s). The library was made by the immunoSEQ multiplex PCR assay. TCRdb took over this immuneACCESS table, retaining in-frame rearrangements with V and J assigned. Such tables are incomplete; in checked studies, under half of the missing clones stem from an unresolved V gene, and the remainder is unexplained. The sample has about 1.5 million clones on record, approximately 98% of them singletons. Together, the top ten hold around 0.47% of the sample. The sample consisted of naive CD4+ T cells sorted from blood. The meaning of the sample's cell subset or site label: CD45RA+ positively selected. The receptors come from a man aged 25 to 45 in good health.

The count of this clone is one. CDR3 bases: TGCAGCGTTTTCCAGCAGATGAACACTGAAGCTTTCTTT. It yields the protein CSVFQQMNTEAFF. The rearrangement links TRBV29-1 to TRBJ1-1; no definite D call. The length of the CDR3 is 13 residues. Trimming took 5 bases from V and 0 from J, leaving 10 bases between them. The germline V gene has CDR1 SQVTM and CDR2 ANQGSEA.

The chain employs TRBV10-1 and TRBJ2-1; 7 bases fit TRBD2. CDR1 and CDR2 from the germline V gene are WNHNN and SYGVQD (reference sequence). V shed 0 bases, J shed 5 bases, and the junction held 4 bases outside the gene matches. This CDR3 contains 15 residues. The CDR3 DNA reads TGCGCCAGCAGTGAGTCTGGAGCGGGGAACAATGAGCAGTTCTTC. Amino acids: CASSESGAGNNEQFF.

This clone has only one observation. The rearrangement joins TRBV9 to TRBJ2-3; D is undetermined. Germline assignment: CDR1 SGDLS and CDR2 YYNGEE. The CDR3 sequence is 15 residues long. V dropped 0 bases and J dropped 4 bases, with 12 bases sitting between them. The CDR3: CASSVELEAPDTQYF. The CDR3 region has the DNA TGTGCCAGCAGCGTAGAGCTCGAAGCCCCAGATACGCAGTATTTT. The whole variable domain, remainder taken from reference TRBV9 and TRBJ2-3, is DSGVTQTPKHLITATGQRVTLRCSPRSGDLSVYWYQQSLDQGLQFLIQYYNGEERAKGNILERFSAQQFPDLHSELNLSSLELGDSALYFCASSVELEAPDTQYFGPGTRLTVL.

The V call is TRBV5-4, the J call TRBJ2-6; TRBD1 or TRBD2 may be the D gene (6 bases each). The CDR3 has 17 amino acids. The germline V gene has CDR1 SGHNT and CDR2 YYREEE (reference sequence). V was clipped by 4 bases and J by 2 bases, with 16 bases between them. The CDR3 sequence is CASSPRTAGPGANVLTF. DNA for the CDR3: TGTGCCAGCAGCCCTCGGACAGCGGGTCCTGGGGCCAACGTCCTGACTTTC.

CDR3 DNA: TGTGCCAGCACCCCTAGGGGGGCCCCCTACGAGCAGTACTTC. Its translation: CASTPRGAPYEQYF. The rearrangement uses TRBV7-9 and TRBJ2-7; the D gene could be TRBD1 or TRBD2 (6 bases each). The V gene's germline CDR1 is SEHNR and CDR2 FQNEAQ (reference sequence). The CDR3 is made up of 14 amino acids. V was pared by 7 bases and J by 2 bases, with 15 bases between.

J is TRBJ2-1 and V is TRBV2; possible D gene TRBD1, 6 bases. The germline V gene encodes CDR1 SNHLY and CDR2 FYNNEI. The V and J ends lost 6 bases and 7 bases respectively, with 13 bases between them. CDR3 length: 13 residues. The CDR3 region has the DNA TGTGCCAGCAGCCTCTTGGGGGCAAATGAGCAGTTCTTC. It specifies CASSLLGANEQFF. The full variable domain, in which reference TRBV2 and TRBJ2-1 provide the parts outside the CDR3, is EPEVTQTPSHQVTQMGQEVILRCVPISNHLYFYWYRQILGQKVEFLVSFYNNEISEKSEIFDDQFSVERPDGSNFTLKIRSTKLEDSAMYFCASSLLGANEQFFGPGTRLTVL.

This clone has just one count. At the DNA level, this CDR3 is encoded by other sequences in the same sample as well. CDR3 in amino acids: CASSLVGGNEQFF. The CDR3 coding sequence is TGCGCCAGCAGCTTGGTCGGGGGCAATGAGCAGTTCTTC. The rearrangement joins TRBV5-1 to TRBJ2-1; the D gene is possibly TRBD2 (6 bases). V was trimmed by 0 bases and J by 6 bases, leaving 7 bases between them. Germline-derived CDR1 and CDR2 are SGHRS and YFSETQ. The CDR3 length is 13 residues. Full variable domain (rest looked up from reference TRBV5-1 and TRBJ2-1): KAGVTQTPRYLIKTRGQQVTLSCSPISGHRSVSWYQQTPGQGLQFLFEYFSETQRNKGNFPGRFSGRQFSNSRSEMNVSTLELGDSALYLCASSLVGGNEQFFGPGTRLTVL.

This chain joins TRBV14 and TRBJ2-1; perhaps TRBD2 as D (5 bases). The CDR3 extends over 15 amino acids. Germline assignment: CDR1 SGHDN and CDR2 FVKESK. Between the trimmed V and J ends, which lost 6 bases and 0 bases, there was a span of 12 bases. Here the CDR3 reads CASSSLASSYNEQFF. The CDR3 DNA follows: TGTGCCAGCAGTAGTTTAGCGAGCTCCTACAATGAGCAGTTCTTC. Supplemented by reference TRBV14 and TRBJ2-1, the full variable domain reads EAGVTQFPSHSVIEKGQTVTLRCDPISGHDNLYWYRRVMGKEIKFLLHFVKESKQDESGMPNNRFLAERTGGTYSTLKVQPAELEDSGVYFCASSSLASSYNEQFFGPGTRLTVL.

The chain uses TRBV19 and TRBJ1-2, with D tentatively TRBD1 (5 bases). The V and J ends lost 6 bases and 4 bases respectively, with 18 bases between them. The CDR3 is made up of 15 amino acids. Germline CDR1 is LNHDA and CDR2 is SQIVND (reference sequence). The DNA of the CDR3 is TGTGCCAGTAGCCCCTGGGGCGAACCGGGCTATGGCTACACCTTC. As protein: CASSPWGEPGYGYTF.

V and J are TRBV18 and TRBJ2-1; 7 bases align to TRBD2. The V and J ends lost 3 bases and 9 bases, in that order; junction bases with no gene match: 14. The CDR3 runs to 16 residues. CDR1 is KGHSH, CDR2 LQKENI, per germline. In nucleotides, the CDR3 is TGTGCCAGCTCACCTATATTAGTCTCGGGAGGCGGTGAGCAGTTCTTC. Translation gives CASSPILVSGGGEQFF.

The chain joins TRBV11-3 to TRBJ1-1; D may be TRBD1 (5 bases). There are 13 residues in the CDR3. Trimming removed 1 base at V and 6 bases at J, with 9 bases between. The germline CDR1 and CDR2 sequences are SGHNT and YENEEA. The CDR3 region is CASSLGGAAEAFF. DNA of the CDR3: TGTGCCAGCAGCTTAGGGGGCGCGGCTGAAGCTTTCTTT. Drawing the rest from reference TRBV11-3 and TRBJ1-1, the complete variable domain is EAGVVQSPRYKIIEKKQPVAFWCNPISGHNTLYWYLQNLGQGPELLIRYENEEAVDDSQLPKDRFSAERLKGVDSTLKIQPAELGDSAVYLCASSLGGAAEAFFGQGTRLTVV.

V and J are TRBV27 and TRBJ2-2; 8 bases match TRBD2. Unmatched junction bases numbered 3, after V lost 7 bases and J lost 5 bases. Germline V gene data show CDR1 as MNHEY and CDR2 as SMNVEV (reference sequence). There are 13 residues in the CDR3. CDR3 DNA: TGTGCCAGCAACCCGGGAGGGACCGGGGAGCTGTTTTTT. Residues: CASNPGGTGELFF.

CDR3 loop: CASSPLPSGRALPDTQYF. In DNA, the CDR3 is TGTGCCAGCTCACCGTTGCCTAGCGGGAGGGCATTGCCGGATACGCAGTATTTT. The V and J genes are TRBV18 and TRBJ2-3; 12 nucleotides line up with TRBD2. V dropped 3 bases and J dropped 6; count of bases not matched to a gene: 13. The germline V gene encodes CDR1 KGHSH and CDR2 LQKENI. The CDR3 has 18 amino acids.

This rearrangement joins TRBV10-2 to TRBJ2-3, with D unresolved. V was trimmed by 7 bases and J by 5 bases, leaving 10 bases between them. The CDR3 has 12 residues. Germline lookup yields CDR1 WSHSY and CDR2 SAAADI. In DNA, the CDR3 is TGCGCCAGCACGTTGCCCGGAGATACGCAGTATTTT. This gives the protein CASTLPGDTQYF.

Remarks on this clone: The sample contains more than one DNA sequence encoding this CDR3. V is TRBV28 and J is TRBJ1-2; D remains unclear. Trimming cost V 3 bases and J 1 base, with 6 bases left between them. Germline V gene sequence: CDR1 MDHEN, CDR2 SYDVKM. This CDR3 contains 13 residues. The CDR3 nucleotides read TGTGCCAGCAGTTTGTCAAGTAACTATGGCTACACCTTC. It yields the protein CASSLSSNYGYTF.

The chain employs TRBV9 and TRBJ2-3; 12 bases map to TRBD2. Trimming took 1 base from V and 1 from J; bases not matched to a gene: 7. Germline V gene sequence: CDR1 SGDLS, CDR2 YYNGEE. This CDR3 region has 18 residues. The CDR3 DNA sequence: TGTGCCAGCAGCGTAAGGACTAGCGGGATTGGTGGCACAGATACGCAGTATTTT. It yields the protein CASSVRTSGIGGTDTQYF.

The chain is built from TRBV28 and TRBJ2-3, with TRBD1 matching 7 bases. The trim removed 4 bases at V and 6 bases at J, leaving 7 bases unmatched. This CDR3 contains 14 residues. Germline V lookup: CDR1 MDHEN, CDR2 SYDVKM. DNA of the CDR3: TGTGCCAGCAGTTCGGACAGGCGGGTCGATACGCAGTATTTT. It encodes CASSSDRRVDTQYF.

V usage is TRBV6-1 and J usage is TRBJ1-2; no definite D call. Germline CDR1 reads MNHNS; CDR2 reads SASEGT. Trimming stripped 4 bases from V and 0 bases from J, with 12 bases between. CDR3 length: 15 residues. The CDR3 loop reads CASSALKLANYGYTF. CDR3 DNA sequence: TGTGCCAGCAGTGCCCTTAAGTTAGCTAACTATGGCTACACCTTC.

CDR3 in amino acids: CASSLSGRAWETQYF. The CDR3 coding sequence is TGTGCCAGCAGCCTAAGCGGGAGGGCTTGGGAGACCCAGTACTTC. This chain uses TRBV5-4 with TRBJ2-5; 10 bases fit TRBD2. V shed 4 bases, J shed 5 bases, and the junction held 8 bases outside the gene matches. The CDR3 consists of 15 residues. From germline, CDR1 is SGHNT and CDR2 YYREEE (reference sequence).

The chain couples TRBV6-5 to TRBJ2-7; 15 bases match TRBD2. Germline assignment: CDR1 MNHEY and CDR2 SVGAGI. J was trimmed by 4 bases and V by 6 bases; bases with no gene match: 4. The CDR3 is made up of 15 amino acids. CDR3 DNA sequence: TGTGCCAGCAGCGGACTAGCGGGAGGGGTTTACGAGCAGTACTTC. It encodes CASSGLAGGVYEQYF.

This rearrangement joins TRBV30 to TRBJ2-2, with D hard to call. Trimming pared 8 bases from V and 7 bases from J, leaving 11 bases between. The CDR3 contains 11 residues. Germline-derived CDR1 and CDR2 are GTSNPN and SVGIG (reference sequence). For the CDR3, the DNA is TGTGCCGGAGATTTGAACGGGGAGCTGTTTTTT. Residues: CAGDLNGELFF.

V gene TRBV7-9 combines with J gene TRBJ2-3, with TRBD2 matching 8 bases. V was pared by 4 bases and J by 4 bases, with 7 bases of the junction left unmatched. CDR1 SEHNR and CDR2 FQNEAQ come from the germline V gene (reference sequence). The CDR3 contains 15 residues. The chain's CDR3 is CASSSGAGVSDTQYF. CDR3 bases: TGTGCCAGCAGCTCCGGAGCGGGAGTGTCAGATACGCAGTATTTT.

The genes are TRBV6-4 and TRBJ2-6; 9 nucleotides match TRBD1. Trimming removed 0 bases from V and 1 base from J; junction bases left unmatched: 4. CDR1 is MRHNA, CDR2 SNTAGT, per germline. This CDR3 has 18 residues. The CDR3 DNA follows: TGTGCCAGCAGTGACTCCAACAGGGGGCGGTCTGGGGCCAACGTCCTGACTTTC. This encodes CASSDSNRGRSGANVLTF.

The chain couples TRBV5-1 to TRBJ2-5, with D possibly TRBD2 on 5 matching bases. From germline, CDR1 is SGHRS and CDR2 YFSETQ. The length of the CDR3 is 16 residues. V dropped 0 bases and J dropped 5 bases, with 17 bases sitting between them. The CDR3 DNA sequence: TGCGCCAGCAGCTTGGCCGCCCGGGATCGGTACGAGACCCAGTACTTC. Protein product: CASSLAARDRYETQYF.

This clone was recorded only once. The gene calls are TRBV25-1 and TRBJ2-2; TRBD1 matches at 9 bases. The CDR3 spans 15 residues. After removal of 7 bases from V and 0 bases from J, the junction contained 3 bases not matched to a gene. Germline-derived CDR1 and CDR2 are MGHDK and SYGVNS. CDR3 coding DNA: TGTGCCAGCACCTGGACAGGGGCGAACACCGGGGAGCTGTTTTTT. As protein: CASTWTGANTGELFF.

The rearrangement uses TRBV11-2 and TRBJ1-4; D may be TRBD1 (6 bases). Germline V gene data show CDR1 as SGHAT and CDR2 as FQNNGV. The germline V and J ends were trimmed by 5 bases and 5 bases, with 12 bases remaining between them. The CDR3 extends over 14 amino acids. The CDR3 loop reads CASSLGQYNEKLFF. CDR3 bases: TGTGCCAGCAGCCTCGGACAGTACAATGAAAAACTGTTTTTT.